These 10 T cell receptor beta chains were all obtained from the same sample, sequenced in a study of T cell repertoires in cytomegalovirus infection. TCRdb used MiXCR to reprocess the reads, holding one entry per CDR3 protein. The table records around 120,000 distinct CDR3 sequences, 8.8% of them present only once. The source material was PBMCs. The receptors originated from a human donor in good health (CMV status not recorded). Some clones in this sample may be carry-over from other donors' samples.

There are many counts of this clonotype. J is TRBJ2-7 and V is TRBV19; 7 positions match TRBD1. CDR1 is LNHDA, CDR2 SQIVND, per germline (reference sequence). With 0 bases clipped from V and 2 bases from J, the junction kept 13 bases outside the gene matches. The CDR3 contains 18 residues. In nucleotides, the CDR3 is TGTGCCAGTAGTATAGATATTGCCGGGACAGCCACAACCTACGAGCAGTACTTC. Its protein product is CASSIDIAGTATTYEQYF.

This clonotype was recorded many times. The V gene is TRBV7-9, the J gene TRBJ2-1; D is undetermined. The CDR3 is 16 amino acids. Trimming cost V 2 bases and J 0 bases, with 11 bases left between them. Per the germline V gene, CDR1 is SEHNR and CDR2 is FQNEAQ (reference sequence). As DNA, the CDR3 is TGTGCCAGCAGCTTAAGTCCCTCAGACTCCTACAATGAGCAGTTCTTC. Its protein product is CASSLSPSDSYNEQFF. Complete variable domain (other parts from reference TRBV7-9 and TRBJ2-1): DTGVSQNPRHKITKRGQNVTFRCDPISEHNRLYWYRQTLGQGPEFLTYFQNEAQLEKSRLLSDRFSAERPKGSFSTLEIQRTEQGDSAMYLCASSLSPSDSYNEQFFGPGTRLTVL.

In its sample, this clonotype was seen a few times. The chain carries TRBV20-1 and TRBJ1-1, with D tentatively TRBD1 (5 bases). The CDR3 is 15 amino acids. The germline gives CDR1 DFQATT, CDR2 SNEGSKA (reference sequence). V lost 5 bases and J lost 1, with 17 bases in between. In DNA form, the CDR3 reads TGCAGTGCTTCCCAAGGGGCAGTGACGAACACTGAAGCTTTCTTT. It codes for CSASQGAVTNTEAFF.

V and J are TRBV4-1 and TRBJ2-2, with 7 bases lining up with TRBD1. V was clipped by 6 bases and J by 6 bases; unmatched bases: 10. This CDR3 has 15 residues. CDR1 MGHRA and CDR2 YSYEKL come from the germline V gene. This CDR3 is CASSTYRGYSGELFF. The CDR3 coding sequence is TGCGCCAGCAGTACCTACAGGGGCTACTCCGGGGAGCTGTTTTTT.

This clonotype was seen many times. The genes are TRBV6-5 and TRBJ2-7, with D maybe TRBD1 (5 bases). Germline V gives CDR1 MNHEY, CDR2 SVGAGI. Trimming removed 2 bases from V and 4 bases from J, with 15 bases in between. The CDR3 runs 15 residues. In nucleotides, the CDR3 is TGTGCCAGCAGTTACGCGGACCTTCAGGGATACGAGCAGTACTTC. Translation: CASSYADLQGYEQYF.

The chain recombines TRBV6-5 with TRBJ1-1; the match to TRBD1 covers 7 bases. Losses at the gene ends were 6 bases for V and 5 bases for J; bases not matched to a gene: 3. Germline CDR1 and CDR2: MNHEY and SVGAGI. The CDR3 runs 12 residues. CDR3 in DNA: TGTGCCAGCAGGCCAGGGGGTACTGAAGCTTTCTTT. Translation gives CASRPGGTEAFF.

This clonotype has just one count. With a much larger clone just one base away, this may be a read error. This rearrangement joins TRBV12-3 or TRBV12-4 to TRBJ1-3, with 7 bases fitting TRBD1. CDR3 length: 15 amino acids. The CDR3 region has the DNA TGTGCCAGCAGTTTCCCGGGACAGACTGGAAACACCATATCTTTT. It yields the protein CASSFPGQTGNTISF.

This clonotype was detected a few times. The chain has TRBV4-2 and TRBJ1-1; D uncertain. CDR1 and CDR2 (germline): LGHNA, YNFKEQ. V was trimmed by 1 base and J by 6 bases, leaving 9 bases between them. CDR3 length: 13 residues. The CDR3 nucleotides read TGTGCCAGCAGCCAAGCCTCGTTCCCTGAAGCTTTCTTT. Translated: CASSQASFPEAFF.

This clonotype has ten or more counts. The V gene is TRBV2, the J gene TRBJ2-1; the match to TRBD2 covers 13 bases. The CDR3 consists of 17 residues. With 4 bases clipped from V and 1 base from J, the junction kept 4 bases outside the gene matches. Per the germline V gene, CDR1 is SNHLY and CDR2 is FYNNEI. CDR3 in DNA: TGTGCCAGCAGTGGACTAGCGGGGGGTTTATCCTACAATGAGCAGTTCTTC. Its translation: CASSGLAGGLSYNEQFF.

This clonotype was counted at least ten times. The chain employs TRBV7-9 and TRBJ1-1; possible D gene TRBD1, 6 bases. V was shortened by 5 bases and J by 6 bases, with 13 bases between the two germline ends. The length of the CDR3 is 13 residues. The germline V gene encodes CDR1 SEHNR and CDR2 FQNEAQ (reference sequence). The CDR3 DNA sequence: TGTGCCAGCAGCATATCAGGGGACGCTGAAGCTTTCTTT. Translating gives CASSISGDAEAFF.